This T cell receptor (beta chain) derives from a study of tumor-infiltrating lymphocytes in oesophageal squamous cell carcinoma. In germline, CDR1 is SGHVS, CDR2 FNYEAQ. This CDR3 is built from 13 residues. TCRdb recomputed calls from the PCR reads with MiXCR, one row per CDR3 protein. The sample includes some 14,000 distinct CDR3 sequences, around 50% of them seen just once. This clonotype has just one count. The junction and the germline gene differ at one end; a read error may be behind it. Sequencing used esophageal tumor tissue. This TCR was sampled from a male donor with esophageal squamous cell carcinoma. The rearrangement joins TRBV7-6 to TRBJ1-1; TRBD1 might be the D (6 bases). CDR3 nucleotides: TGTGCTAGCAGCTTAAAGGGGGGAGCTGAAGCTTTCTTT. Its protein product is CASSLKGGAEAFF. Drawing the rest from reference TRBV7-6 and TRBJ1-1, the complete variable domain is GAGVSQSPRYKVTKRGQDVALRCDPISGHVSLYWYRQALGQGPEFLTYFNYEAQQDKSGLPNDRFSAERPEGSISTLTIQRTEQRDSAMYRCASSLKGGAEAFFGQGTRLTVV.